This T cell receptor (beta chain) is from a study of shared clonotypes between healthy human individuals. Study as a whole: Donor composition was two women and three men, aged 18 to 49.

Whole-study findings and limits: When naive CD4 clonotypes were compared across a few donors, 4% to 6.5% were shared.

Losses at the gene ends were 3 bases for V and 7 bases for J; bases not matched to a gene: 8. The CDR3 extends over 15 amino acids. Germline loops: CDR1 SGHNT, CDR2 YYREEE (reference sequence). Sorted-subset replicate PCR reactions contained 150 to 200 ng DNA, corresponding to some 30,000 T cell genomes. Repertoires were generated with immunoSEQ multiplex PCR, while TCRdb's copy carries only in-frame clones and drops some. The profile shows approximately 2,200,000 clones, around 93% of them singletons. It was CD45RO-negative cells, positively selected for CCR7, that made up naive CD8 cells, with terminally differentiated effector memory CD45RA+ cells excluded. Healthy adults negative for HIV, lacking recent acute infections or vaccinations, served as donors. In its sample, this clone was seen once. Its antigen is as yet unknown.

The sequence derives from a man between 18 and 29 years old in good health. Some clones in this sample may be carry-over from other donors' samples. The J gene is TRBJ2-2, the V gene TRBV5-4; TRBD1 matches 8 bases. Material: naive CD8+ T cells from PBMCs. The CDR3, as DNA: TGTGCCAGCAGCTCGACAGGGGTCGGGGTCGGGGAGCTGTTTTTT. Amino acids: CASSSTGVGVGELFF.